This T cell receptor beta chain was profiled in a study of OX40 agonist ivuxolimab in advanced cancers. Study observations and caveats: Blood T cells, both CD4+ and CD8+, expanded clonally by week 6 at 0.1 to 3.0 mg/kg.

TCRdb's table, derived via immunoSEQ multiplex PCR, lists solely in-frame clones and lacks some. The top ten hold about 2.5% of the sample, which has 50,000 to 85,000 clones, roughly four fifths seen once. With baseline, cycle 4 day 1, and cycle 7 day 1 as timepoints, blood was sampled. Notes on this clone: What it recognizes is unknown.

With V trimmed by 2 bases and J by 7 bases, 4 bases remained unmatched. Germline CDR1 reads LNHDA; CDR2 reads SQIVND (reference sequence). The CDR3 contains 13 residues. The receptor's source is an adult with an advanced solid tumor such as melanoma, head and neck, liver or kidney cancer. The sequencing here drew on CD4+ or CD8+ T cells sorted from blood, taken in a trial of the OX40 agonist ivuxolimab. This chain links TRBV19 with TRBJ1-2, with 7 bases lining up with TRBD1. The CDR3 loop reads CASSILQGFGYTF. CDR3 nucleotide sequence: TGTGCCAGTAGTATATTACAGGGGTTTGGCTACACCTTC.